This T cell receptor (beta chain) was sequenced during a study of molecular identifiers for immune sequencing clone quantification (dated by TCRdb to about 2018). Looking at the study overall: For a replicate experiment, RNA from roughly 20,000 or 100,000 naive CD8 T cells was divided into five aliquots, and four of the five aliquots were sequenced. CD8 T cells were used in a methods study to benchmark molecular-identifier clustering-based TCR repertoire sequencing (MIDCIRS) and TCR RNA copy counting.

Libraries of naive CD8 T cells were generated from about 21,000 to 970,000 sorted cells, with 10%, 30% or 50% of the purified RNA used. On a BD FACSAria II, naive CD8 T cells were FACS-sorted as CD8+CD4-CCR7+CD45RA+ and collected into RLT Plus buffer. To test detection sensitivity, Jurkat RNA equal to around 10 TCR copies was added to samples of roughly 17,000-1,100,000 naive CD8 T cells. Enrichment of CD8 T cells was done with RosetteSep CD8+ T Cell Enrichment Cocktail plus Ficoll-Paque, and ACK red cell lysis came afterward. The paper's findings and limits, for the study overall: The naive libraries included spiked-in Jurkat TCR RNA (around nine copies' worth), and this Jurkat TCR RNA is not part of the donor repertoire. In CMV-specific effector cells, over 99% of molecules were held by clones above 20 RNA copies, whereas under 1% of molecules were held by such clones in naive cells. When barcode sub-clustering was left out, chimeric consensus sequences inflated TCR diversity, with chimeras reaching as high as 47%. Modeling gave about three recovered TCR RNA copies per cell versus approximately 9 by digital PCR, implying about 30% capture efficiency. Highly expanded clone sizes could be underestimated because identical TCR molecules may share a barcode. Spiked-in Jurkat TCR RNA equivalent to a single cell was reported to be detectable even among 800,000 to 1,000,000 naive CD8 T cells.

Library construction relied on PCR. The reads were generated on an Illumina HiSeq 4000. Bulk TCR libraries were prepared as previously described, using TCR primers listed in Table S5. The Qiagen AllPrep DNA/RNA kit was used to purify total RNA. Before analysis, reads from multiple sequencing runs of one library were combined. As for how the authors treated the data: Reads were retained only if an exact TCR constant sequence was present, and the retained reads were trimmed to 150 nt and grouped according to their 12-nt molecular barcodes. Reads inside each barcode group were sub-clustered using a 15% Levenshtein threshold, and a quality-weighted consensus sequence was constructed for each RNA molecule. Non-functional sequences were filtered out, along with any lower-count sequence sitting one edit away from another sequence. Barcode sub-clusters with fewer than 20% of the maximum read count were removed, based on fitting two negative binomial distributions. The public sequencing data were trimmed at Q25 with fastp and processed into clonotypes with MiXCR by TCRdb, which kept only in-frame beta chains. Under each unique CDR3 protein, matching rows form one entry showing the most common genes and DNA. The V and J calls shown here were made by TCRdb, not taken from the authors' results. The sample table contains roughly 24,000 distinct CDR3 sequences; only one count was recorded for approximately 17% of them. The ten largest clones add up to about 0.99% of the sample.

The CDR3 starts with the cysteine, ends with the phenylalanine, and has 15 residues. The kept DNA is CDR3 alone, 45 bases in frame from the first base. Germline trimming: 5 bases from V, 2 bases from J; junction bases outside gene matches: 5. Looking up the germline V gene yields CDR1 SGHTA and CDR2 FQGTGA. On this clonotype: Its antigen is not yet known. No much larger clone is present one base from it, and per-base qualities are unavailable.

This receptor chain uses TRBV7-3 and TRBJ2-7; TRBD2 fits 11 bases in the junction. Sequences were obtained from naive CD8+ T cells from blood, with Jurkat cell RNA spiked in. The cell subset or site label of this sample denotes: FACS-sorted CD8+CD4-CCR7+CD45RA+ naive T cells. This TCR derives from a human donor in good health. Some libraries in this study had Jurkat cell RNA spiked in. At the DNA level, the sequence is TGTGCCAGCAGCCCAGGGACTAGCGGAACCTACGAGCAGTACTTC. It encodes CASSPGTSGTYEQYF.